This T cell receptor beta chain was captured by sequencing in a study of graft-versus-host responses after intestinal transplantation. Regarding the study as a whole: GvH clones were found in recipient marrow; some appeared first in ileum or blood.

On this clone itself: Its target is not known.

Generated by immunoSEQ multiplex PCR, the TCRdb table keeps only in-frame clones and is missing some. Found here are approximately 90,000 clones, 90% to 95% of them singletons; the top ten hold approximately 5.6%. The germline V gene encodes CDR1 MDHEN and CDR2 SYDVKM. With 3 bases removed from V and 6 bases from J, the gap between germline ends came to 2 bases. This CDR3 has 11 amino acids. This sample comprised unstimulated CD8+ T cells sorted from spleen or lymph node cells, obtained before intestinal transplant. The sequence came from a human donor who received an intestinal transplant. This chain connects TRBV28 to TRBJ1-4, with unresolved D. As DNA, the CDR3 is TGTGCCAGCAGTTTGGATGAAAAACTGTTTTTT. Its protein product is CASSLDEKLFF. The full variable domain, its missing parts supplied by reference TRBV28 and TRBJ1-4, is DVKVTQSSRYLVKRTGEKVFLECVQDMDHENMFWYRQDPGLGLRLIYFSYDVKMKEKGDIPEGYSVSREKKERFSLILESASTNQTSMYLCASSLDEKLFFGSGTQLSVL.